The sample holds a few counts of the clone carrying this T cell receptor (beta chain). The CDR3 has 16 residues. Germline V lookup: CDR1 LNHNV, CDR2 YYDKDF (reference sequence). Trimming took off 0 bases at V and 2 bases at J, with 14 bases between the two ends. This entry is derived from a study of shared T cell receptors in the human thymus. Generated by immunoSEQ multiplex PCR, the TCRdb table keeps only in-frame clones and is missing some. The sample contains 600,000 or so clones, around 87% of which appear only once. The sample was also reused in another study, on human thymus T cells. This second study notes: The sample donors, healthy Finnish infants, were having corrective surgery for congenital heart defects. Thymus pieces cut out during corrective heart surgery were the tissue that was used.

The sequenced sample consisted of thymocytes. The sequence was collected from a boy under two years old with a congenital heart defect. J is TRBJ2-7 and V is TRBV15, with D possibly being TRBD1 (6 bases). CDR3 region: CATSRDRGRGAYEQYF. DNA of the CDR3: TGTGCCACCAGCAGAGATCGGGGCAGGGGCGCCTACGAGCAGTACTTC.